A selection of T cell receptor beta chains follows, all from one sample in a study of T cells after yellow fever vaccination. From the 5' RACE reads, TCRdb called clonotypes with MiXCR, one entry per CDR3 protein. The table shows approximately 300,000 distinct CDR3 sequences, with about 11% occurring only once. The sample here was CD4+ T cells sorted from PBMCs, taken 45 days after the yellow fever booster vaccination. These receptors originate from a man between 18 and 29 years old who received the YFV17D yellow fever vaccine. Each CDR3 is given with its conserved first and last residue. A D gene is named only where the DNA matches it firmly. For some rows the clone size is stated as once, few or many, or as a class when expanded; others skip it.

v_call	d_call	j_call	clone_size	cdr3_aa
TRBV6-5	TRBD2	TRBJ2-1	few	CASSYGWGGYNEQFF
TRBV5-4	TRBD2	TRBJ2-1	few	CASSLPRQRGVREQFF
TRBV4-3	NA	TRBJ2-5	few	CASSHAGLGKTQYF
TRBV7-2	NA	TRBJ2-1	few	CASSLERAGRQFF
TRBV7-2	NA	TRBJ2-1	many	CASSRGDFGYNEQFF
TRBV4-3	TRBD1	TRBJ2-7	many	CASSQDRARTGTSEQYF
TRBV7-3	NA	TRBJ1-1	few	CASSSGTYSEAFF
TRBV5-1	NA	TRBJ2-5	once	CASRTFGGAETQYF
TRBV27	NA	TRBJ1-2	few	CASSATPIYGYTF
TRBV10-2	TRBD2	TRBJ2-3	NA	CASSESRTSGGSDTQYF
TRBV7-2	NA	TRBJ2-5	many	CASSSNPGAETQYF
TRBV4-1	NA	TRBJ1-4	few	CASNQGPQRGEKLFF
TRBV4-3	TRBD1	TRBJ1-2	few	CASSQARGQLLYGYTF
TRBV28	NA	TRBJ1-5	once	CASSPPGTVNQPQHF
TRBV27	NA	TRBJ2-5	NA	CATAVRTQETQYF
TRBV7-2	NA	TRBJ1-5	few	CASSQNHISNQPQHF
TRBV4-3	TRBD1	TRBJ1-6	NA	CASSQSRGKNSPLHF
TRBV14	NA	TRBJ1-2	few	CASSQLGPPYGYTF
TRBV20-1	NA	TRBJ2-2	few	CSARRDGELFF
TRBV4-1	TRBD1	TRBJ1-1	many	CASSQSGTANTEAFF
TRBV20-1	NA	TRBJ2-7	few	CSASRPSYEQYF
TRBV18	TRBD1	TRBJ1-5	NA	CASSPESGQGKPQHF
TRBV20-1	NA	TRBJ1-5	few	CSASPTGFPPQHF
TRBV6-2/TRBV6-3	TRBD1	TRBJ2-6	few	CASSHTLGQGSSGANVLTF
TRBV18	TRBD1	TRBJ1-5	many	CASSGTGGGNQPQHF
TRBV3-1	NA	TRBJ2-2	few	CASSIRRGGELFF
TRBV12-3/TRBV12-4	NA	TRBJ2-3	NA	CASSFSASTVTQYF
TRBV6-6	NA	TRBJ1-3	NA	CASSYPVGTGNTIYF
TRBV15	NA	TRBJ1-3	many	CATSRDPDNPGNTIYF
TRBV5-1	NA	TRBJ2-3	NA	CASSLSAGQDTQYF
TRBV5-1	NA	TRBJ2-1	NA	CASSLEAGNEQFF
TRBV11-2	TRBD1	TRBJ1-1	NA	CASSRTTGASNTEAFF
TRBV4-3	TRBD1	TRBJ2-7	many	CASFPKSSGTGGHEQYF
TRBV7-2	NA	TRBJ2-7	NA	CASRGTVSYEQYF
TRBV20-1	NA	TRBJ2-1	NA	CSAYGDSRQFF
TRBV15	TRBD2	TRBJ2-1	NA	CATSRRHLAGGPLWSYNEQFF
TRBV20-1	NA	TRBJ2-3	NA	CSANSGSTDTQYF
TRBV10-3	NA	TRBJ2-5	many	CAISRGETQYF
TRBV20-1	NA	TRBJ2-1	NA	CSGQDSSWDEQFF
TRBV7-2	NA	TRBJ2-1	many	CASSSPGTLYNEQFF
TRBV7-2	NA	TRBJ2-3	NA	CASSLVGGRADTQYF
TRBV18	TRBD1	TRBJ2-7	few	CASSPKTLTGGGEQYF
TRBV4-3	NA	TRBJ1-4	NA	CASSQDMDEKLFF
TRBV2	NA	TRBJ1-5	NA	CASSEESGQPQHF
TRBV20-1	NA	TRBJ1-1	NA	CLLLGRDTEAFF
TRBV19	NA	TRBJ1-1	few	CASSTQPGITKEAFF